A selection of T cell receptor beta chains follows, all from one sample in a study of blood T cell repertoires in COVID-19. The method was immunoSEQ multiplex PCR; TCRdb's version includes in-frame clones alone and lacks a portion of them. The sample yields 26,000 or so clones, 85% to 90% seen once. The sequenced material came from peripheral blood. Receptor source: a human donor in a cohort sampled during active COVID-19. The CDR3 runs from the conserved cysteine through the conserved F or W. The D gene is left open where the match is weak. Clone size, where shown, is once, few, many, or a class for clones that have expanded.

v_call	clone_size	j_call	d_call	cdr3_nt	cdr3_aa
TRBV7-9	few	TRBJ2-3	-	TGTGCCAGCAGCCCGGAGACAGATACGCAGTATTTT	CASSPETDTQYF
TRBV4-3	-	TRBJ2-2	-	TGCGCCAGCAGCCAAGAACCACAGGCAAACACCGGGGAGCTGTTTTTT	CASSQEPQANTGELFF
TRBV18	-	TRBJ2-2	-	TGTGCCAGCTCACCTTCTTCCAGGACCGGGGAGCTGTTTTTT	CASSPSSRTGELFF
TRBV10-3	-	TRBJ2-1	-	TGTGCCATCAGCGAGACGGCAGGCTCCTACAATGAGCAGTTCTTC	CAISETAGSYNEQFF
TRBV7-6	-	TRBJ2-1	-	TGTGCCAGCAGCTTAGCTTTGAGTCGTCTCTACAATGAGCAGTTCTTC	CASSLALSRLYNEQFF
TRBV19	-	TRBJ2-2	TRBD2	TGTGCCAGCCACGCTAGCGGGAGTAGAGGGACCGGGGAGCTGTTTTTT	CASHASGSRGTGELFF
TRBV11-2	-	TRBJ2-5	TRBD2	TGTGCCAGCAGCTTAGAGGCGGGGGGCGGGGAGACCCAGTACTTC	CASSLEAGGGETQYF
TRBV5-1	-	TRBJ2-2	-	TGCGCCAGCAGCTTGGGCTCGGAGGGGTCCGGGGAGCTGTTTTTT	CASSLGSEGSGELFF
TRBV5-1	-	TRBJ1-1	-	TGCGCCAGCAGCCGACAGATGAACACTGAAGCTTTCTTT	CASSRQMNTEAFF
TRBV2	-	TRBJ1-1	-	TGTGCCAGCACCCCAACGGGAACGAACACTGAAGCTTTCTTT	CASTPTGTNTEAFF
TRBV4-3	-	TRBJ2-2	-	TGCGCCAGCAGCCAAGATATACTGTCGAACACCGGGGAGCTGTTTTTT	CASSQDILSNTGELFF
TRBV3-1/TRBV3-2	-	TRBJ2-5	TRBD1	TGTGCCAGCAGCCAGGACAGGGGTAGGGAGACCCAGTACTTC	CASSQDRGRETQYF
TRBV6-5	-	TRBJ2-5	-	TGTGCCAGCAGTTACGGGTTCGGACAGCTGGAGACCCAGTACTTC	CASSYGFGQLETQYF
TRBV15	-	TRBJ2-5	TRBD2	TGTGCCACCAGCAGAGCTACTAGCGGGGGGCAAGAGACCCAGTACTTC	CATSRATSGGQETQYF
TRBV29-1	-	TRBJ2-1	TRBD2	TGCAGCGTTGAAGGACTAGCGGGGTCCTCCTACAATGAGCAGTTCTTC	CSVEGLAGSSYNEQFF
TRBV27	-	TRBJ1-5	TRBD1	TGTGCCAGCAGTTTATCACAGGGGCCGTATAGCAATCAGCCCCAGCATTTT	CASSLSQGPYSNQPQHF
TRBV28	once	TRBJ1-5	TRBD1	TGTGCCATTCAGGGACAGGGCAATCAGCCCCAGCATTTT	CAIQGQGNQPQHF
TRBV6-1	-	TRBJ1-4	TRBD1	TGTGCCAGCAGTGACACGACAGGGGGGAATGAAAAACTGTTTTTT	CASSDTTGGNEKLFF
TRBV28	-	TRBJ2-4	-	TGTGCCAGCAGTTTTTCAGGGACCAAAAACATTCAGTACTTC	CASSFSGTKNIQYF
TRBV6-2/TRBV6-3	-	TRBJ1-2	TRBD1	TGTGCCAGCAGTTACCTTCGGAGGGGGCGCTTAGATGGCTACACCTTC	CASSYLRRGRLDGYTF
TRBV28	-	TRBJ1-6	TRBD1	TGTGCCAGCAAGGGACAGGGGGAATCACCCCTCCACTTT	CASKGQGESPLHF
TRBV28	once	TRBJ2-4	-	TGTGCCAGCAGTTTGGGGGGTGACAAAAACATTCAGTACTTC	CASSLGGDKNIQYF